The rows below give T cell receptor beta chains drawn from one sample of a study of blood T cell repertoires in COVID-19. Generated by immunoSEQ multiplex PCR, the TCRdb table keeps only in-frame clones and is missing some. Here the sample spans about 180,000 clones, around 88% being singletons. Source material: PBMCs or T cells enriched from blood (not recorded which). All receptors come from a woman between 25 and 40 years old who had recovered from COVID-19. CDR3s include the opening cysteine and the closing phenylalanine or tryptophan. The D gene is left open where the match is weak. The listing skips clone size in some rows; elsewhere it reads once, few, many or a size class.

V: TRBV6-5; D: .; size: .; J: TRBJ2-3; CDR3: CASSRTADTQYF
V: TRBV4-1; D: TRBD1; size: .; J: TRBJ1-1; CDR3: CASSLETGGVGTEAFF
V: TRBV5-4; D: .; size: .; J: TRBJ2-2; CDR3: CASSGGDRTGELFF
V: TRBV6-4; D: .; size: once; J: TRBJ1-1; CDR3: CASTEGTEAFF
V: TRBV7-9; D: TRBD1; size: once; J: TRBJ2-7; CDR3: CASRGTGEWDEQYF
V: TRBV6-5; D: .; size: .; J: TRBJ2-2; CDR3: CASSYSSSGNTGELFF
V: TRBV11-2; D: .; size: .; J: TRBJ1-3; CDR3: CASSPTRSSGNTIYF
V: TRBV28; D: .; size: .; J: TRBJ2-7; CDR3: CASTTDYEQYF
V: TRBV28; D: .; size: few; J: TRBJ1-1; CDR3: CASRPSRVFTEAFF
V: TRBV5-1; D: .; size: once; J: TRBJ1-5; CDR3: CASSLEAGPGQPQHF
V: TRBV18; D: .; size: .; J: TRBJ1-5; CDR3: CASSPRREPKFLPQHF
V: TRBV18; D: .; size: .; J: TRBJ2-2; CDR3: CASSPLPGSGELFF
V: TRBV12-3/TRBV12-4; D: .; size: .; J: TRBJ2-5; CDR3: CASSLIRGETQYF
V: TRBV19; D: TRBD1; size: .; J: TRBJ1-6; CDR3: CASSGGQAIFRPLHF
V: TRBV20-1; D: .; size: .; J: TRBJ2-7; CDR3: CSATGYEQYF
V: TRBV21-1; D: .; size: .; J: TRBJ2-1; CDR3: CASSNRTAQGYNEQFF
V: TRBV5-1; D: TRBD1; size: .; J: TRBJ1-1; CDR3: CASSRDGDRVSTEAFF
V: TRBV7-2; D: .; size: .; J: TRBJ1-2; CDR3: CASSSDPGYGYTF
V: TRBV9; D: TRBD2; size: .; J: TRBJ2-7; CDR3: CASSSTRLAGAGEQYF
V: TRBV5-6; D: TRBD1; size: .; J: TRBJ2-3; CDR3: CASSSGTGGTDTQYF
V: TRBV5-6; D: .; size: once; J: TRBJ1-5; CDR3: CASSRRAGVGQPQHF
V: TRBV4-2; D: .; size: once; J: TRBJ2-2; CDR3: CASSQEDTLNTGELFF
V: TRBV18; D: TRBD1; size: few; J: TRBJ1-1; CDR3: CASSDVMRGRDTEAFF
V: TRBV7-9; D: .; size: .; J: TRBJ2-7; CDR3: CASSLAGGFSSYEQYF
V: TRBV18; D: TRBD1; size: .; J: TRBJ1-5; CDR3: CASSEGQGSGQPQHF
V: TRBV29-1; D: TRBD1; size: .; J: TRBJ2-5; CDR3: CSVGQGRGETQYF
V: TRBV27; D: .; size: .; J: TRBJ1-1; CDR3: CASSTGSGDTEAFF
V: TRBV28; D: TRBD1; size: .; J: TRBJ2-5; CDR3: CASKARGYETQYF
V: TRBV30; D: TRBD2; size: few; J: TRBJ2-5; CDR3: CAWNKGLAETQYF
V: TRBV2; D: TRBD2; size: .; J: TRBJ2-1; CDR3: CAGTGLAGDSEQFF
V: TRBV27; D: .; size: .; J: TRBJ1-1; CDR3: CASSLRQDPTEAFF
V: TRBV5-1; D: TRBD2; size: .; J: TRBJ2-2; CDR3: CASSPGLAGVWSPGELFF
V: TRBV7-9; D: TRBD1; size: .; J: TRBJ2-1; CDR3: CASARDSYNEQFF
V: TRBV2; D: .; size: .; J: TRBJ1-1; CDR3: CASNQGWTEAFF
V: TRBV19; D: TRBD2; size: .; J: TRBJ2-7; CDR3: CASSSGDEWTSNFEQYF
V: TRBV11-1; D: TRBD1; size: .; J: TRBJ2-2; CDR3: CASRGQGNTGELFF
V: TRBV15; D: TRBD2; size: .; J: TRBJ2-3; CDR3: CATRPSGSADTQYF
V: TRBV7-2; D: TRBD1; size: few; J: TRBJ2-7; CDR3: CASSQGQGVYEQYF
V: TRBV14; D: TRBD1; size: .; J: TRBJ1-2; CDR3: CASSQTGVGYTF
V: TRBV7-9; D: TRBD1; size: once; J: TRBJ1-3; CDR3: CASSIQGPSGNTIYF
V: TRBV5-6; D: .; size: .; J: TRBJ1-2; CDR3: CASSLEDNVHGYTF
V: TRBV10-3; D: .; size: .; J: TRBJ2-5; CDR3: CAISDIGGGRPETQYF
V: TRBV23-1; D: TRBD2; size: .; J: TRBJ2-5; CDR3: CASSPGLVTNSETQYF
V: TRBV29-1; D: TRBD2; size: few; J: TRBJ2-7; CDR3: CSVRPTSERGYEQYF
V: TRBV7-9; D: .; size: .; J: TRBJ1-4; CDR3: CASSYTGRTNEKLFF
V: TRBV4-2; D: .; size: few; J: TRBJ2-7; CDR3: CASSQEGSGSYEQYF
V: TRBV5-1; D: TRBD1; size: .; J: TRBJ1-2; CDR3: CASTLRTGLYGYTF
V: TRBV11-2; D: TRBD1; size: .; J: TRBJ1-2; CDR3: CASSTGTGYGYTF
V: TRBV25-1; D: TRBD2; size: .; J: TRBJ2-3; CDR3: CASTLAGVQGDTQYF